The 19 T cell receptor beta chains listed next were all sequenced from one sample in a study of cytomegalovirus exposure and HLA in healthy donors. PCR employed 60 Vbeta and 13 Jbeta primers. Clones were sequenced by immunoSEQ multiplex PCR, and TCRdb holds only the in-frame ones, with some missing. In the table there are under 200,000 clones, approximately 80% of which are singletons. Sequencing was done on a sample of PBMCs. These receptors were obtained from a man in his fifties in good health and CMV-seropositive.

The CDR3 sequence is CASSLDRAHGYTF. The CDR3 DNA is TGTGCCAGCAGCTTAGACAGGGCTCATGGCTACACCTTC. The genes are TRBV7-3 and TRBJ1-2, with TRBD1 identical over 7 bases. CDR1 is SGHTA, CDR2 FQGTGA, per germline. The CDR3 runs 13 residues. Losses at the gene ends were 2 bases for V and 6 bases for J; bases not matched to a gene: 3. Complete variable domain (other parts from reference TRBV7-3 and TRBJ1-2): GAGVSQTPSNKVTEKGKYVELRCDPISGHTALYWYRQSLGQGPEFLIYFQGTGAADDSGLPNDRFFAVRPEGSVSTLKIQRTERGDSAVYLCASSLDRAHGYTFGSGTRLTVV.

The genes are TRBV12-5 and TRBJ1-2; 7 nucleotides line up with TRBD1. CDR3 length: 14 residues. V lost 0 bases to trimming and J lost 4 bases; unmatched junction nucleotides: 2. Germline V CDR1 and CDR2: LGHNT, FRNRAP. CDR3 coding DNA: TGTGCTAGTGGTTTGGTCCAGGGGGGCTATGGCTACACCTTC. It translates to CASGLVQGGYGYTF.

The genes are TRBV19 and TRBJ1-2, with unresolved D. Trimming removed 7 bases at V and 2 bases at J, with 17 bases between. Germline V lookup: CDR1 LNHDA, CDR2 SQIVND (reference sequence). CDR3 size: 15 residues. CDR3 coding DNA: TGTGCCAGTACCTTTAACCAGGATACGAACTATGGCTACACCTTC. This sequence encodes CASTFNQDTNYGYTF.

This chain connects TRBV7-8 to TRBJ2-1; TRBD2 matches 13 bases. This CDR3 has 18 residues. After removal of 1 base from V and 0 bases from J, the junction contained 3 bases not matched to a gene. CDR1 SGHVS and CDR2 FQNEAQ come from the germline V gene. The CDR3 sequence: CASSLEGLAGFSYNEQFF. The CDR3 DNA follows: TGTGCCAGCAGCTTAGAGGGACTAGCGGGATTCTCCTACAATGAGCAGTTCTTC.

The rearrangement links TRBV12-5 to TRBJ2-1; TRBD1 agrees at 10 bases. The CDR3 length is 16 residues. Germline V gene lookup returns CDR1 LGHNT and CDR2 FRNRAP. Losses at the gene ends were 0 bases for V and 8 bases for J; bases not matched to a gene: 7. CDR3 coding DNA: TGTGCTAGTGGTTTGGTACTGGGACAGGGGATCGATGAGCAGTTCTTC. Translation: CASGLVLGQGIDEQFF.

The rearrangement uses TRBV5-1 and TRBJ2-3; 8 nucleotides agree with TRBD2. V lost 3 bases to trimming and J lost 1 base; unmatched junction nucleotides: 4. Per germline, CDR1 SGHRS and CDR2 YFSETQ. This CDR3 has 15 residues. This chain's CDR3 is CASSSEGLGTDTQYF. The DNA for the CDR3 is TGCGCCAGCAGCTCGGAGGGACTAGGCACAGATACGCAGTATTTT.

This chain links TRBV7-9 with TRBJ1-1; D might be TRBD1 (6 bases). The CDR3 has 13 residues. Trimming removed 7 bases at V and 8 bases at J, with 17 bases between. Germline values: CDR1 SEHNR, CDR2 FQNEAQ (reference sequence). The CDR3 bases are TGTGCCAGCACGGGGACAACGATTGGAGAAGCTTTCTTT. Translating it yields CASTGTTIGEAFF.

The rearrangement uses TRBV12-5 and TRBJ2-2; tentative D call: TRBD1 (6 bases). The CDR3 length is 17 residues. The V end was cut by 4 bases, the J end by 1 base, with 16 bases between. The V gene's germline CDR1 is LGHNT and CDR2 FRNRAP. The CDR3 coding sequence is TGTGCTAGTGGTTGGCGATTGGGACACCAGAACACCGGGGAGCTGTTTTTT. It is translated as CASGWRLGHQNTGELFF.

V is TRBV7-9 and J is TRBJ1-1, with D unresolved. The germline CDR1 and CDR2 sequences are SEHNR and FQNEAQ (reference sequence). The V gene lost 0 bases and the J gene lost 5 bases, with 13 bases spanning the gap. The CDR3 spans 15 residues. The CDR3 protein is CASSLAGRPVTEAFF. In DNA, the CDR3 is TGTGCCAGCAGCTTAGCAGGGAGACCGGTTACTGAAGCTTTCTTT.

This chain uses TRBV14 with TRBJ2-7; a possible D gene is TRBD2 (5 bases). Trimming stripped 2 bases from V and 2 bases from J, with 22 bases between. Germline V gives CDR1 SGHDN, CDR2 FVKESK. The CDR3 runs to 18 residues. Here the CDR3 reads CASSQRYRGRADPYEQYV. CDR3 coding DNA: TGTGCCAGCAGCCAACGTTACCGGGGTCGGGCAGACCCCTACGAGCAGTACGTC.

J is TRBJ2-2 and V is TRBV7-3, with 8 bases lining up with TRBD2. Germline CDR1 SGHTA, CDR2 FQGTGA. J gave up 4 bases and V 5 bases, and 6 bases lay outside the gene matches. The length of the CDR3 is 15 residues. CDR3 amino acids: CASSPGGGRTGELFF. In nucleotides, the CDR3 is TGTGCCAGCAGCCCGGGCGGGGGGCGCACCGGGGAGCTGTTTTTT.

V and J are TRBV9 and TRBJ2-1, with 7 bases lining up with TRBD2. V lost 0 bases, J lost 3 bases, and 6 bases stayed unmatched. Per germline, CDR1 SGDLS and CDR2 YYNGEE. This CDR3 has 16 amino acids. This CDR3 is CASSVAFGGSYNEQFF. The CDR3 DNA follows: TGTGCCAGCAGCGTAGCCTTTGGCGGGAGCTACAATGAGCAGTTCTTC.

The CDR3 here is CASSPTRDSTDTQYF. DNA of the CDR3: TGTGCCAGCAGCCCGACACGCGACAGCACAGATACGCAGTATTTT. This chain connects TRBV11-2 to TRBJ2-3, with D unclear. CDR1 SGHAT and CDR2 FQNNGV come from the germline V gene. The CDR3 totals 15 residues. With 5 bases removed from V and 0 bases from J, the gap between germline ends came to 12 bases.

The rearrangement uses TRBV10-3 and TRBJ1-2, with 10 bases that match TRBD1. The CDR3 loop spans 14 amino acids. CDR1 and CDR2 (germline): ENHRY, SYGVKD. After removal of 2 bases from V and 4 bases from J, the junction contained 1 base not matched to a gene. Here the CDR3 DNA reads TGTGCCATCAGTGAGGGGACAGGGGTCTATGGCTACACCTTC. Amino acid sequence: CAISEGTGVYGYTF.

CDR3 in DNA: TGTGCCAGCAGCGTAGGGAATAGCGGGGGGCCTGCGGAGCAGTACTTC. Protein: CASSVGNSGGPAEQYF. The V and J genes are TRBV9 and TRBJ2-7; 10 positions match TRBD2. Germline assignment: CDR1 SGDLS and CDR2 YYNGEE. Losses at the gene ends were 0 bases for V and 7 bases for J; bases not matched to a gene: 10. The CDR3 is 16 residues long.

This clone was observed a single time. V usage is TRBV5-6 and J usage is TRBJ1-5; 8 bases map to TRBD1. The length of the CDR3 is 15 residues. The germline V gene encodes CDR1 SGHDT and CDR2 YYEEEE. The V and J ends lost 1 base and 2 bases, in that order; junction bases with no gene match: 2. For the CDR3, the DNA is TGTGCCAGCAGCTTGTTGACAGGGGGCAATCAGCCCCAGCATTTT. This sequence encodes CASSLLTGGNQPQHF. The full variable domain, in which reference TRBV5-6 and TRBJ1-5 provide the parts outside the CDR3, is DAGVTQSPTHLIKTRGQQVTLRCSPKSGHDTVSWYQQALGQGPQFIFQYYEEEERQRGNFPDRFSGHQFPNYSSELNVNALLLGDSALYLCASSLLTGGNQPQHFGDGTRLSIL.

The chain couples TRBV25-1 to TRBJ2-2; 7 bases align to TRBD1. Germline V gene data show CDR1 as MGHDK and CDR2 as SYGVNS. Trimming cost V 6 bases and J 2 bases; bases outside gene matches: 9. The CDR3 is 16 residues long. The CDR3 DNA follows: TGTGCCAGCAGCCTCTACAGGGGAATTAACACCGGGGAGCTGTTTTTT. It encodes CASSLYRGINTGELFF. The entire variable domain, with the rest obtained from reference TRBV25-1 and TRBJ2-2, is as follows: EADIYQTPRYLVIGTGKKITLECSQTMGHDKMYWYQQDPGMELHLIHYSYGVNSTEKGDLSSESTVSRIRTEHFPLTLESARPSHTSQYLCASSLYRGINTGELFFGEGSRLTVL.

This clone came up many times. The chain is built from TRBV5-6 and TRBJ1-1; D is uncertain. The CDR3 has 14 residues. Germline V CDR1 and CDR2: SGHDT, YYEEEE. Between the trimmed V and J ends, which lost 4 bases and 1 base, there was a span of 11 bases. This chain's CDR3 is CASSRSGWNTEAFF. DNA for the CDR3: TGTGCCAGCAGCCGCTCCGGGTGGAACACTGAAGCTTTCTTT.

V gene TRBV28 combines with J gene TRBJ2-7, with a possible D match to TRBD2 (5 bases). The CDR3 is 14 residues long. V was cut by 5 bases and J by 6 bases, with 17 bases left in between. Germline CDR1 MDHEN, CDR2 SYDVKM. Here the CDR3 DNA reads TGTGCCAGCAGTCCCCCTAGAGGGCAAGGCGAGCAGTACTTC. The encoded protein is CASSPPRGQGEQYF. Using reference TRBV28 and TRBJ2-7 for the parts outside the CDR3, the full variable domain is DVKVTQSSRYLVKRTGEKVFLECVQDMDHENMFWYRQDPGLGLRLIYFSYDVKMKEKGDIPEGYSVSREKKERFSLILESASTNQTSMYLCASSPPRGQGEQYFGPGTRLTVT.